Shown below are 15 T cell receptor beta chains from a single sample sequenced in a study of OX40 agonist ivuxolimab in advanced cancers. TCRdb's copy holds only in-frame clones and misses some; the assay was immunoSEQ multiplex PCR. The sample includes 85,000 to 130,000 clones, around nine tenths seen only once; the top ten take approximately 0.3%. Material: CD4+ or CD8+ T cells sorted from blood, obtained in a trial of the OX40 agonist ivuxolimab. Source of these receptors: an adult with an advanced solid tumor such as melanoma, head and neck, liver or kidney cancer.

This chain joins TRBV28 and TRBJ2-6, with D unresolved. The CDR3 has 16 amino acids. V gave up 2 bases and J gave up 0 bases, with 8 bases separating them. Looked up from germline, CDR1 is MDHEN and CDR2 is SYDVKM. In nucleotides, the CDR3 is TGTGCCAGCAGTTTACCGGAGTTCTCTGGGGCCAACGTCCTGACTTTC. Translating it yields CASSLPEFSGANVLTF.

The gene calls are TRBV2 and TRBJ2-1; 10 positions match TRBD2. The CDR3 covers 16 residues. V was pared by 8 bases and J by 6 bases, with 13 bases of the junction left unmatched. Germline loops: CDR1 SNHLY, CDR2 FYNNEI. CDR3 loop: CASESGPSGGGNEQFF. CDR3 DNA: TGTGCCAGCGAAAGCGGTCCCAGCGGGGGGGGCAATGAGCAGTTCTTC.

The chain joins TRBV28 to TRBJ1-5; D gene ambiguous. CDR3 size: 12 residues. V shed 7 bases and J shed 7 bases, with 11 bases lying between them. Germline values: CDR1 MDHEN, CDR2 SYDVKM. The CDR3 nucleotides read TGTGCCAGCACATTACCCCGGCAGCCCCAGCATTTT. Its translation is CASTLPRQPQHF.

This clone was seen a single time. V gene TRBV5-1 combines with J gene TRBJ2-5; tentative D call: TRBD1 (6 bases). V shed 3 bases and J shed 5 bases, with 14 bases lying between them. Germline-derived CDR1 and CDR2 are SGHRS and YFSETQ. The CDR3 is made up of 14 amino acids. DNA of the CDR3: TGCGCCAGCAGCTGGACAGCGAAAGGGGAGACCCAGTACTTC. Its protein is CASSWTAKGETQYF.

The rearrangement links TRBV20-1 to TRBJ1-1; 7 bases agree with TRBD1. This CDR3 is built from 11 residues. V was pared by 5 bases and J by 7 bases, with 4 bases of the junction left unmatched. CDR1 is DFQATT, CDR2 SNEGSKA, per germline (reference sequence). CDR3 sequence (DNA): TGCAGTGCTCCGACAGGGCGTGAAGCTTTCTTT. Translation gives CSAPTGREAFF.

This CDR3 is CASRAPGQGDTEAFF. DNA of the CDR3: TGTGCCAGCAGAGCTCCGGGACAGGGCGACACTGAAGCTTTCTTT. The chain couples TRBV28 to TRBJ1-1, with TRBD1 identical over 9 bases. This CDR3 comprises 15 residues. In germline, CDR1 is MDHEN, CDR2 SYDVKM. Trimming cost V 6 bases and J 3 bases; bases outside gene matches: 8.

V gene TRBV15 combines with J gene TRBJ2-7, with 10 bases lining up with TRBD2. This CDR3 spans 17 amino acids. The ends lost 0 bases at V and 4 bases at J; junction bases unmatched: 9. CDR1 and CDR2 from the germline V gene are LNHNV and YYDKDF (reference sequence). CDR3 region: CATSRDPLTSGFYEQYF. The CDR3 coding sequence is TGTGCCACCAGCAGAGATCCCTTGACTAGCGGGTTTTACGAGCAGTACTTC.

The V gene is TRBV19, the J gene TRBJ2-7; the D gene is possibly TRBD1 (5 bases). V was pared by 6 bases and J by 0 bases, with 15 bases between. Looked up from germline, CDR1 is LNHDA and CDR2 is SQIVND (reference sequence). The CDR3 sequence is 15 residues long. The CDR3 loop reads CASSIPRAGSYEQYF. In DNA, the CDR3 is TGTGCCAGTAGCATCCCCAGGGCCGGCTCCTACGAGCAGTACTTC.

This chain links TRBV5-1 with TRBJ2-1; no clear D gene. CDR1 is SGHRS and CDR2 is YFSETQ in the germline V gene. V lost 0 bases and J 3 bases, leaving 10 bases between the germline ends. This CDR3 region has 15 residues. This CDR3 reads CASSLEVGYYNEQFF. The CDR3 nucleotides are TGCGCCAGCAGCTTGGAGGTGGGTTACTACAATGAGCAGTTCTTC.

The chain has TRBV19 and TRBJ2-1; maybe TRBD1 (8 bases). Germline-derived CDR1 and CDR2 are LNHDA and SQIVND (reference sequence). The CDR3 loop spans 14 amino acids. Trimming took off 6 bases at V and 5 bases at J, with 14 bases between the two ends. The CDR3 here is CASRQGGTNNEQFF. The CDR3 DNA reads as TGTGCCAGTAGACAGGGGGGGACCAACAATGAGCAGTTCTTC.

The rearrangement uses TRBV7-3 and TRBJ2-7, with 9 bases aligning to TRBD1. Germline CDR1 is SGHTA and CDR2 is FQGTGA. Losses at the gene ends were 4 bases for V and 4 bases for J; bases not matched to a gene: 8. This CDR3 has 15 residues. For the CDR3, the DNA is TGTGCCAGCAGCTCGGGACAGGGATTTTTGTACGAGCAGTACTTC. Translating gives CASSSGQGFLYEQYF.

The chain has TRBV19 and TRBJ2-5; 8 nucleotides line up with TRBD1. The CDR3 is 14 amino acids. After removal of 6 bases from V and 4 bases from J, the junction contained 7 bases not matched to a gene. From germline, CDR1 is LNHDA and CDR2 SQIVND (reference sequence). DNA for the CDR3: TGTGCCAGTAGCACGACAGGGGATCCAGAGACCCAGTACTTC. This encodes CASSTTGDPETQYF.

V gene TRBV11-2 combines with J gene TRBJ2-3; D might be TRBD1 or TRBD2, each matching 6 bases. CDR3 length equals 16 residues. Trimming stripped 5 bases from V and 4 bases from J, with 19 bases between. Germline lookup yields CDR1 SGHAT and CDR2 FQNNGV. The CDR3 here is CASSPLGGGTADTQYF. Here the CDR3 DNA reads TGTGCCAGCAGCCCTCTGGGGGGCGGGACTGCAGATACGCAGTATTTT.

This CDR3 is CASSVDPSWDNEQFF. CDR3 bases: TGTGCCAGCAGCGTAGATCCTAGCTGGGACAATGAGCAGTTCTTC. The chain employs TRBV9 and TRBJ2-1; the D gene is possibly TRBD2 (5 bases). Germline loops: CDR1 SGDLS, CDR2 YYNGEE. The CDR3 runs 15 residues. The V end was cut by 0 bases, the J end by 5 bases, with 12 bases between.

The chain combines TRBV7-6 with TRBJ2-5; D may be TRBD2 (5 bases). The V gene lost 1 base and the J gene lost 7 bases, with 10 bases spanning the gap. CDR1 SGHVS and CDR2 FNYEAQ come from the germline V gene. The CDR3 is 13 amino acids. As DNA, the CDR3 is TGTGCCAGCAGCTTAGGGGTCGAGGGGACCCAGTACTTC. Amino acids: CASSLGVEGTQYF.